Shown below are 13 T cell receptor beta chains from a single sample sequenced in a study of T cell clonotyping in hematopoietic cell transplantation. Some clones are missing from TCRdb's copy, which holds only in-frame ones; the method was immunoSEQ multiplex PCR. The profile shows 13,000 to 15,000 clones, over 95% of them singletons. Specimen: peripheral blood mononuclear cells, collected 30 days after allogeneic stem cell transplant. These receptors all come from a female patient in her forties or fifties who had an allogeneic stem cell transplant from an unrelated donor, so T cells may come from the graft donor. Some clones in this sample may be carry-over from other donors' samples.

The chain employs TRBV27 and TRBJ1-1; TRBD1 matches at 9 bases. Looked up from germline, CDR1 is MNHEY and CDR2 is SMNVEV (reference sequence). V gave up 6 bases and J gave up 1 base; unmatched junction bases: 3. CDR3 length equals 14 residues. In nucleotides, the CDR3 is TGTGCCAGCAGGGGACAGGGACCGAACACTGAAGCTTTCTTT. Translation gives CASRGQGPNTEAFF.

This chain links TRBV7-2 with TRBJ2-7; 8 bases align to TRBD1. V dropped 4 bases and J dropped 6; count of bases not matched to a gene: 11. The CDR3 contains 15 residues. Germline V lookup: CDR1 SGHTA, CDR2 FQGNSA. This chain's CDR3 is CASSSRQGPLLEQYF. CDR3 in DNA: TGTGCCAGCAGCTCCAGACAGGGGCCCCTACTCGAGCAGTACTTC.

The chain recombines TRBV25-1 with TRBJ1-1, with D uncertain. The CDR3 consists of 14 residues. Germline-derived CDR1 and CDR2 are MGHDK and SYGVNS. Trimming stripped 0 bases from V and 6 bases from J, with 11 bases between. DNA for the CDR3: TGTGCCAGCAGTGAATACGCCCGGGGATCTGAAGCTTTCTTT. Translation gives CASSEYARGSEAFF.

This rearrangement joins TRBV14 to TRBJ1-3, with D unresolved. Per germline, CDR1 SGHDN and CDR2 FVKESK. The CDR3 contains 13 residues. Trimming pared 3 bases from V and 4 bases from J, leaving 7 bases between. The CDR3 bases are TGTGCCAGCAGCCAGAGCCGAGGAAACACCATATATTTT. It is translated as CASSQSRGNTIYF.

CDR3 coding DNA: TGTGCCTTCTCCGGCCTGGCGGCCACCTACGAGCAGTACTTC. Residues: CAFSGLAATYEQYF. The chain links TRBV30 to TRBJ2-7, with unresolved D. V dropped 7 bases and J dropped 2 bases, with 18 bases sitting between them. The CDR3 has 14 amino acids. Looked up from germline, CDR1 is GTSNPN and CDR2 is SVGIG (reference sequence).

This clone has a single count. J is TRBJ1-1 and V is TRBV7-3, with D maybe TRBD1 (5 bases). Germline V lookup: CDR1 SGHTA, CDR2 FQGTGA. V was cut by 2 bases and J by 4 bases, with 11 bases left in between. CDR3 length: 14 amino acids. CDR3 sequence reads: CASSLSGGGTEAFF. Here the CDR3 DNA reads TGTGCCAGCAGCTTATCGGGGGGTGGCACTGAAGCTTTCTTT.

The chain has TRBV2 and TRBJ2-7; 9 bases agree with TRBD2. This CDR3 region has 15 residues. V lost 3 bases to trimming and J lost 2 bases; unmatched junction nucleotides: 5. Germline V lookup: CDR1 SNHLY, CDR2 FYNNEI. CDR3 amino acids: CASSDLAGLAYEQYF. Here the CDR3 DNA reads TGTGCCAGCAGTGACCTAGCGGGGTTAGCCTACGAGCAGTACTTC.

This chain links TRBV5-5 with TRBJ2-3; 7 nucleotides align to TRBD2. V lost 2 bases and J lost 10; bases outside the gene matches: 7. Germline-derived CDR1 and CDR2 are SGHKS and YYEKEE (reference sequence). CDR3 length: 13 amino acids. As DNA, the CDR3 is TGTGCCAGCAGCTTCCCAGCGGGGAGGGCGCAGTATTTT. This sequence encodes CASSFPAGRAQYF. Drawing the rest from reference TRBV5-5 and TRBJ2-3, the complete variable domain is DAGVTQSPTHLIKTRGQQVTLRCSPISGHKSVSWYQQVLGQGPQFIFQYYEKEERGRGNFPDRFSARQFPNYSSELNVNALLLGDSALYLCASSFPAGRAQYFGPGTRLTVL.

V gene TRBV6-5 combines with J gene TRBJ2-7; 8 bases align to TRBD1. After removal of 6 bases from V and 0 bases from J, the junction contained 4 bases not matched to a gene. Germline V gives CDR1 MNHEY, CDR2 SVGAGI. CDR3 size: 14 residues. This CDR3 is CASRGTGFSYEQYF. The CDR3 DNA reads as TGTGCCAGCAGGGGGACAGGATTCTCCTACGAGCAGTACTTC.

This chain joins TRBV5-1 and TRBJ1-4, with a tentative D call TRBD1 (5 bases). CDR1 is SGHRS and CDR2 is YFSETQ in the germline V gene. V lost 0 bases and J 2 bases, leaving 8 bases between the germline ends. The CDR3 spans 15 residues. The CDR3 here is CASSLEGATNEKLFF. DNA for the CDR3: TGCGCCAGCAGCTTGGAAGGGGCCACTAATGAAAAACTGTTTTTT. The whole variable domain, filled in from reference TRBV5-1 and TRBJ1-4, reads KAGVTQTPRYLIKTRGQQVTLSCSPISGHRSVSWYQQTPGQGLQFLFEYFSETQRNKGNFPGRFSGRQFSNSRSEMNVSTLELGDSALYLCASSLEGATNEKLFFGSGTQLSVL.

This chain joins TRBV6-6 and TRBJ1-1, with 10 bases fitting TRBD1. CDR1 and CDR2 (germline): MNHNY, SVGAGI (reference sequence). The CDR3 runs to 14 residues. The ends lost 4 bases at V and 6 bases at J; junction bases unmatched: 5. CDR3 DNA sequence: TGTGCCAGCAGTTTCCTCGGACAGGGGGCTGAAGCTTTCTTT. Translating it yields CASSFLGQGAEAFF.

CDR3 sequence reads: CASSLGGAGGLTDTQYF. The CDR3 DNA is TGTGCCAGCAGCTTAGGGGGAGCGGGGGGTCTCACAGATACGCAGTATTTT. V gene TRBV11-3 combines with J gene TRBJ2-3, with 9 bases identical to TRBD2. Unmatched junction bases numbered 7, after V lost 1 base and J lost 2 bases. The CDR3 consists of 17 residues. Germline CDR1 and CDR2: SGHNT and YENEEA.

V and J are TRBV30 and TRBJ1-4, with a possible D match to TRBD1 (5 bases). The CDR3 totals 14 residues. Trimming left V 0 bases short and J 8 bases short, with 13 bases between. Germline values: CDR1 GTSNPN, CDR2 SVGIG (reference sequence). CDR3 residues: CAWSVGAGGEKLFF. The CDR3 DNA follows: TGTGCCTGGAGTGTAGGGGCGGGAGGGGAAAAACTGTTTTTT.